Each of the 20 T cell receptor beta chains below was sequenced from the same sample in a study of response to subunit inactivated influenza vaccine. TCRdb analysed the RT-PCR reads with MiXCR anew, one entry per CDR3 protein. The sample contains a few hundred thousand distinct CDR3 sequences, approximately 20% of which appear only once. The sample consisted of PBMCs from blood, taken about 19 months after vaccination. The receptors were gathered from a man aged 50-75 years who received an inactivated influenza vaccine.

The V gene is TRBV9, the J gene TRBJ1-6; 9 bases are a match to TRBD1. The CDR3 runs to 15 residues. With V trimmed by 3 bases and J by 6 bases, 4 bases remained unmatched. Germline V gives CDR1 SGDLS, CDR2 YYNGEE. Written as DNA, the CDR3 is TGTGCCAGCAGCGCCGAGACAGGGGGTAATTCACCCCTCCACTTT. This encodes CASSAETGGNSPLHF.

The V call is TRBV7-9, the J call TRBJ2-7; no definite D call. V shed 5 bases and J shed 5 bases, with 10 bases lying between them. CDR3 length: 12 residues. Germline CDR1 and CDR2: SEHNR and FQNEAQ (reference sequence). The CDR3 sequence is CASSPGYHEQYF. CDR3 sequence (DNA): TGTGCCAGCAGCCCCGGTTATCACGAGCAGTACTTC.

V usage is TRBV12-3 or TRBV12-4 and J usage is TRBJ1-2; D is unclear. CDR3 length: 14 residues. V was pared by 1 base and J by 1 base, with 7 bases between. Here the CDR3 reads CASSLDPINYGYTF. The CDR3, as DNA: TGTGCCAGCAGTTTAGATCCTATTAACTATGGCTACACCTTC.

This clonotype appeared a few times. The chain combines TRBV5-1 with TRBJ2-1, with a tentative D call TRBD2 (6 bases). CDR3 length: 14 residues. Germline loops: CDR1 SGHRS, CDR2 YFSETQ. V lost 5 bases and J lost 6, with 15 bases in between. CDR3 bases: TGCGCCAGCAGTCTCGGAGCGGGTTTCAATGAGCAGTTCTTC. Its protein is CASSLGAGFNEQFF.

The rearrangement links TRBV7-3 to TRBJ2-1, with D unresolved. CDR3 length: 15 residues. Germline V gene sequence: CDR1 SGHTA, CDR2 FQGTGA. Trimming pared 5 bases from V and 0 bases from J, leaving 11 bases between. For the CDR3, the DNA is TGTGCCAGCAGCCCCGGACCGAGCTCCTACAATGAGCAGTTCTTC. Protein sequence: CASSPGPSSYNEQFF.

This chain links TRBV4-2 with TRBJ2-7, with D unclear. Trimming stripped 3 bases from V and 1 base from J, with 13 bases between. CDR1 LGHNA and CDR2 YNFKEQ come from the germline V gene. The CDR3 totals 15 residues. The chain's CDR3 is CASSQYGGWSYEQYF. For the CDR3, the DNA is TGTGCCAGCAGCCAGTACGGTGGTTGGTCCTACGAGCAGTACTTC.

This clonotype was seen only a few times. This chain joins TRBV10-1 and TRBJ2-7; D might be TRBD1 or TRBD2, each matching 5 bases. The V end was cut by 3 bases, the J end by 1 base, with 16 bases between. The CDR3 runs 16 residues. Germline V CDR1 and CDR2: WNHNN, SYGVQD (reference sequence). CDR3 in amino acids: CASSDAPGRRSYEQYF. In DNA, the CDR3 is TGCGCCAGCAGTGACGCACCGGGACGGCGATCCTACGAGCAGTACTTC.

This CDR3 is CASTRLAGVLTDTQYF. CDR3 DNA: TGTGCCAGCACCAGGCTAGCGGGGGTCCTCACAGATACGCAGTATTTT. This chain connects TRBV28 to TRBJ2-3; 10 bases align to TRBD2. Losses at the gene ends were 7 bases for V and 2 bases for J; bases not matched to a gene: 9. This CDR3 has 16 residues. Germline V gene data show CDR1 as MDHEN and CDR2 as SYDVKM.

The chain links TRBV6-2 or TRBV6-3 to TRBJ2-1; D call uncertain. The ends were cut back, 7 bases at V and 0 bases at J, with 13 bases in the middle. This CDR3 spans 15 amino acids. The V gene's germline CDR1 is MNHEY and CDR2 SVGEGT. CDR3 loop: CASNVDGSSYNEQFF. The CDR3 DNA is TGTGCCAGCAACGTGGACGGATCCTCCTACAATGAGCAGTTCTTC.

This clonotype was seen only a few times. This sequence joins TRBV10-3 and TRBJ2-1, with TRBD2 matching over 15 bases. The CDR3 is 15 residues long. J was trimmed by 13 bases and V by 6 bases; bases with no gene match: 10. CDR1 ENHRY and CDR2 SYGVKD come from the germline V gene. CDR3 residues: CAIRAAGLAGGPQFF. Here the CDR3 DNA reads TGTGCCATCAGGGCGGCGGGACTAGCGGGAGGTCCCCAGTTCTTC.

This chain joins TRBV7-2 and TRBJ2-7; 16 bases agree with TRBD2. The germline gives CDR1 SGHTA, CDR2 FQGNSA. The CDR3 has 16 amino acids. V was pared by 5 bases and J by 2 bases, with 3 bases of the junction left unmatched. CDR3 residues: CASSIGTSGRAYEQYF. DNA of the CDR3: TGTGCCAGCAGCATCGGGACTAGCGGGAGGGCCTACGAGCAGTACTTC.

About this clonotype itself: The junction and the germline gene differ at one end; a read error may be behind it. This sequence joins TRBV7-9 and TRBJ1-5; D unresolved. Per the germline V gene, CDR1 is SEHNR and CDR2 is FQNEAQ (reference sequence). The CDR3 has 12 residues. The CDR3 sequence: CASSYSNHPQHF. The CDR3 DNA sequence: TGTGCCAGCAGCTATAGCAATCACCCCCAGCATTTT.

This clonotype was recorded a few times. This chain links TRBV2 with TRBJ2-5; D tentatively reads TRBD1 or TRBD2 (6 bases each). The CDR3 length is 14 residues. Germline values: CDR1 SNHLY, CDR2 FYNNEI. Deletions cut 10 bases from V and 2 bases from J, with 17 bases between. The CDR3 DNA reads TGTGCCACCAAAAGCCGGGGGCTGCAAGAGACCCAGTACTTC. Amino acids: CATKSRGLQETQYF.

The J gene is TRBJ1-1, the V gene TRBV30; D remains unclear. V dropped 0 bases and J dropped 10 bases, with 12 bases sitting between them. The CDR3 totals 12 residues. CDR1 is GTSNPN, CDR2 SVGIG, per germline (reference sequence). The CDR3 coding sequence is TGTGCCTGGAGTGTGTACTTGGTAGGAGCTTTCTTT. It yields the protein CAWSVYLVGAFF.

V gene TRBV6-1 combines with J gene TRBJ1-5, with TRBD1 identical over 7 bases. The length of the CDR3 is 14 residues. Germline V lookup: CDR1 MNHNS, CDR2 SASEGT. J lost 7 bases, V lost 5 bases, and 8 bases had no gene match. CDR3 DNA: TGTGCCAGCAGTCCTACAGGGGCACGACAGCCCCAGCATTTT. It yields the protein CASSPTGARQPQHF.

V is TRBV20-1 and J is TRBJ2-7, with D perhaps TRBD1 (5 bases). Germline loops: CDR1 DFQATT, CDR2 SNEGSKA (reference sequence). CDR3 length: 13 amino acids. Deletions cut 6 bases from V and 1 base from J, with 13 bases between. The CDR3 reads CSANRPPSYEQYF. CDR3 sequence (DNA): TGCAGTGCGAACAGGCCACCTTCCTACGAGCAGTACTTC.

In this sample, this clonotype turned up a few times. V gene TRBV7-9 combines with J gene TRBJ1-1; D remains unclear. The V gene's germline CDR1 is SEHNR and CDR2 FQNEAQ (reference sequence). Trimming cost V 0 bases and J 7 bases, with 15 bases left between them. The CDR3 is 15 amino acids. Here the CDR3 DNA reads TGTGCCAGCAGCTTAGCATTAGGCAGGATTTATGAAGCTTTCTTT. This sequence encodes CASSLALGRIYEAFF.

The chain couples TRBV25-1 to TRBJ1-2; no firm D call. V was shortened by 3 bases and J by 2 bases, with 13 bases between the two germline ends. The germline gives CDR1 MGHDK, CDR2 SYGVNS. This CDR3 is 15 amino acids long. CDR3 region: CASSDISGRNYGYTF. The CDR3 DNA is TGTGCCAGCAGTGATATTTCGGGCAGAAACTATGGCTACACCTTC.

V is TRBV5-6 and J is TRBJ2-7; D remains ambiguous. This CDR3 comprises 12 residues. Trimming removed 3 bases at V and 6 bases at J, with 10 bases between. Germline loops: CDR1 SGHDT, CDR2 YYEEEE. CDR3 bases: TGTGCCAGCAGCTCGGGTCCTGGCGAGCAGTACTTC. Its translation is CASSSGPGEQYF.

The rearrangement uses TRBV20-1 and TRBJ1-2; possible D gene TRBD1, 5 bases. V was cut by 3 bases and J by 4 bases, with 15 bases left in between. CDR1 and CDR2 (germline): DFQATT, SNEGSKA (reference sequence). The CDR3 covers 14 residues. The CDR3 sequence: CSASLQANIYGYTF. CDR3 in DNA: TGCAGTGCTAGCTTACAGGCGAATATCTATGGCTACACCTTC.